This TCR beta chain is drawn from a study of T cell repertoires in cytomegalovirus infection. The wider study: The study used recently identified HLA-C-restricted and well-studied HLA-B-restricted CMV epitopes. General observations from the study: The ex vivo response was dominated by HLA-C-restricted CMV-specific TCR beta clonotypes.

This CDR3 is 14 amino acids long. Deletions cut 2 bases from V and 1 base from J, with 5 bases between. Germline V gene lookup returns CDR1 MNHGY and CDR2 SAAAGT. TCRdb itself ran the reads through MiXCR, one entry per CDR3 protein. The sample comprises roughly 570,000 distinct CDR3 sequences, just under 40% of which are singletons, and about half rests with the top ten. With respect to this clonotype: What it binds is unknown.

This TCR was recovered from a human donor in good health (CMV status not recorded). Some clones in this sample may be carry-over from other donors' samples. The source was cultured PBMCs, collected from culture after CMV antigen stimulation. The gene calls are TRBV6-8 and TRBJ1-4; D gene unclear. This chain's CDR3 is CASSYGRTNEKLFF. CDR3 nucleotide sequence: TGTGCCAGCAGTTACGGCCGAACTAATGAAAAACTGTTTTTT.